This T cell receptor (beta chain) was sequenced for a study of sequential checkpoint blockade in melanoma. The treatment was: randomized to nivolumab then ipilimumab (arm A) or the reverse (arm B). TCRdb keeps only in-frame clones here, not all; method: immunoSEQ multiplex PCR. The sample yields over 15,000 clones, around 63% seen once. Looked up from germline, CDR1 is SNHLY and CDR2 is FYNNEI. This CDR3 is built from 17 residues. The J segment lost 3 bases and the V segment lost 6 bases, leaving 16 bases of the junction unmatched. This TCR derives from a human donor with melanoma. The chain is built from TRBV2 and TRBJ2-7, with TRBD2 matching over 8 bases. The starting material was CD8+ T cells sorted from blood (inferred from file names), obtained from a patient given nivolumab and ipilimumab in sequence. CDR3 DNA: TGTGCCAGCAGGAGATCTCGGGGGGGGCTAACCCTCTACGAGCAGTACTTC. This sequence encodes CASRRSRGGLTLYEQYF.